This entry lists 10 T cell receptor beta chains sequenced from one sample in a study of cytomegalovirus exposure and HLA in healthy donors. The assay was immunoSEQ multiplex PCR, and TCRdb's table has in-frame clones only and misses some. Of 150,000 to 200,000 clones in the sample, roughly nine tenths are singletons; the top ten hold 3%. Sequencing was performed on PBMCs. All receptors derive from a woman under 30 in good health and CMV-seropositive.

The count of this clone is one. The CDR3 loop is CASSWGQGPGYTF. Here the CDR3 DNA reads TGTGCCAGCAGCTGGGGACAGGGGCCGGGCTACACCTTC. This chain joins TRBV7-9 and TRBJ1-2; 10 nucleotides line up with TRBD1. The CDR3 covers 13 residues. After removal of 4 bases from V and 8 bases from J, the junction contained 4 bases not matched to a gene. The germline V gene encodes CDR1 SEHNR and CDR2 FQNEAQ (reference sequence).

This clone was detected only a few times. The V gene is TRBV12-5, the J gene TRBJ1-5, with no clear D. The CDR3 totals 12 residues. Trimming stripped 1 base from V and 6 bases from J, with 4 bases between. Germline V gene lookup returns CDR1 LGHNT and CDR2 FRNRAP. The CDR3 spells CASGLAGQPQHF. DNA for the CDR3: TGTGCTAGTGGTTTGGCAGGTCAGCCCCAGCATTTT.

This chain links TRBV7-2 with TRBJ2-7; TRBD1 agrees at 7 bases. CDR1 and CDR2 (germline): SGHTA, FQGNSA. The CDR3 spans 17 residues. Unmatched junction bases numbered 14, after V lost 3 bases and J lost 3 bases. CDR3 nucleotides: TGTGCCAGCAGCTTGTTGGCCGCGACAGGGATATTCTACGAGCAGTACTTC. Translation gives CASSLLAATGIFYEQYF.

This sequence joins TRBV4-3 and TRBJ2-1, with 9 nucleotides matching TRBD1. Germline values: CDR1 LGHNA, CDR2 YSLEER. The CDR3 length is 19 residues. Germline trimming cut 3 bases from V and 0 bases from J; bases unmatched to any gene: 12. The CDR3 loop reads CASSHKVTGTGLSYNEQFF. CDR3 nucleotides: TGCGCCAGCAGCCACAAAGTGACCGGGACAGGGCTCTCCTACAATGAGCAGTTCTTC.

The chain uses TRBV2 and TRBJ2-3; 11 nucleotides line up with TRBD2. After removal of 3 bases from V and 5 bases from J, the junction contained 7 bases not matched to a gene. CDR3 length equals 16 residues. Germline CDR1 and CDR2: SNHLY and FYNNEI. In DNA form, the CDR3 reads TGTGCCAGCAGTGAGTCCGGGACTAGCGGTAGAGATACGCAGTATTTT. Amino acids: CASSESGTSGRDTQYF.

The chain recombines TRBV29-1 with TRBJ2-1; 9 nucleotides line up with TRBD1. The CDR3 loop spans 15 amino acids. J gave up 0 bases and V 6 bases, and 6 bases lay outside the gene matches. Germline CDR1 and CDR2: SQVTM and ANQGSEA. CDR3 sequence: CSVGGQGSSYNEQFF. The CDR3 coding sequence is TGCAGCGTGGGAGGACAGGGGAGCTCCTACAATGAGCAGTTCTTC.

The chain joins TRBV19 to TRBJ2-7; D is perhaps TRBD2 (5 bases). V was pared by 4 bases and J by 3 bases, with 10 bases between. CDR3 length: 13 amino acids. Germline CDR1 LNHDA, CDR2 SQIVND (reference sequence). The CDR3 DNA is TGTGCCAGTAGTAAAGGAGAGGGCTACGAGCAGTACTTC. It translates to CASSKGEGYEQYF. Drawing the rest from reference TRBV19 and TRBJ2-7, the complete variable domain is DGGITQSPKYLFRKEGQNVTLSCEQNLNHDAMYWYRQDPGQGLRLIYYSQIVNDFQKGDIAEGYSVSREKKESFPLTVTSAQKNPTAFYLCASSKGEGYEQYFGPGTRLTVT.

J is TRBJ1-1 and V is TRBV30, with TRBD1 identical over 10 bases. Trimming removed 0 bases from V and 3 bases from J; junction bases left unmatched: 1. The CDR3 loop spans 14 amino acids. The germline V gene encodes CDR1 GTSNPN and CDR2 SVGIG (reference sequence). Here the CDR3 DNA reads TGTGCCTGGAGTGTGGGGACAGGGGACACTGAAGCTTTCTTT. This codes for CAWSVGTGDTEAFF.

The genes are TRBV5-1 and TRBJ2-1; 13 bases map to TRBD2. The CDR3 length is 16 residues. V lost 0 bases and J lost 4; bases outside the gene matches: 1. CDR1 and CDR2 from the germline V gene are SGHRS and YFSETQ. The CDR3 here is CASSLGTSGGYNEQFF. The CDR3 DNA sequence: TGCGCCAGCAGCTTGGGGACTAGCGGGGGTTACAATGAGCAGTTCTTC.

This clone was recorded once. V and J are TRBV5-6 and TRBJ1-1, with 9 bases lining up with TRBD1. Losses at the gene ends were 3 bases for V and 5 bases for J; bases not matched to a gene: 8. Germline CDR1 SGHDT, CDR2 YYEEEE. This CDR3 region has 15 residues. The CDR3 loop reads CASSWGTGKATEAFF. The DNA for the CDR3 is TGTGCCAGCAGCTGGGGGACAGGGAAGGCGACTGAAGCTTTCTTT.